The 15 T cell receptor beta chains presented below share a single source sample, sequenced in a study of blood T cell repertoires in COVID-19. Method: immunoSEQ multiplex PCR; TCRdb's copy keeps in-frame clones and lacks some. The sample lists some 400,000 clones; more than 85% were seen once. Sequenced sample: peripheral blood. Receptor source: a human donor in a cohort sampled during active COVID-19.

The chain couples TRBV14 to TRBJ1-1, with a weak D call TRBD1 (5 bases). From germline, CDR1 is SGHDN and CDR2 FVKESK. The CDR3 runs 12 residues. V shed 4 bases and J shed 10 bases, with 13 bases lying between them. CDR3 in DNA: TGTGCCAGCAGCCGAATCGGGGGGAGAGCTTTCTTT. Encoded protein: CASSRIGGRAFF.

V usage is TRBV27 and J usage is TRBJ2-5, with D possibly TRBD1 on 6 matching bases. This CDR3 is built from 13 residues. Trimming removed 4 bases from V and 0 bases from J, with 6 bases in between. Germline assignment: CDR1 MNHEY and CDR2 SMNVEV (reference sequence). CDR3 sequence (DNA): TGTGCCAGCAGTTCAGGGGACCAAGAGACCCAGTACTTC. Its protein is CASSSGDQETQYF.

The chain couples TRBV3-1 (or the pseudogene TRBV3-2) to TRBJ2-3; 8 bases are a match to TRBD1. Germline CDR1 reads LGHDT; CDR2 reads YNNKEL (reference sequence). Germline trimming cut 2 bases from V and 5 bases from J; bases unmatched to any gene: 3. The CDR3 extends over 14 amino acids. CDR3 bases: TGTGCCAGCAGCCAACCAGACAGGGGAGATACGCAGTATTTT. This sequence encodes CASSQPDRGDTQYF.

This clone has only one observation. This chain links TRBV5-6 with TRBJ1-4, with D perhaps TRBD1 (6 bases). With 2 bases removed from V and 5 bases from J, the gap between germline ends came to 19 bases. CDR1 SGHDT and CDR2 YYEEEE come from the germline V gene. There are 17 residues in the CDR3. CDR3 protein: CASSFDRRVTGNEKLFF. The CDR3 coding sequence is TGTGCCAGCAGCTTCGACAGGCGGGTTACGGGGAATGAAAAACTGTTTTTT.

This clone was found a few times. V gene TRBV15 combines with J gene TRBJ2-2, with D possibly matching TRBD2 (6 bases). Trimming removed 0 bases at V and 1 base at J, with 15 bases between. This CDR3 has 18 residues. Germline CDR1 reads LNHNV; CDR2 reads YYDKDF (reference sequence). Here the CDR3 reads CATSRERGLVLNTGELFF. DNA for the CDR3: TGTGCCACCAGCAGAGAAAGGGGACTGGTGTTGAACACCGGGGAGCTGTTTTTT.

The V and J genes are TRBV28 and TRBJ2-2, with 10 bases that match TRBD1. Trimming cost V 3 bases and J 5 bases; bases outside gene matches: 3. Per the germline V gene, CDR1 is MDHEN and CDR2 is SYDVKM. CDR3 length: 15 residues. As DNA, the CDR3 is TGTGCCAGCAGTTTTCGGACAGGGGGGACCGGGGAGCTGTTTTTT. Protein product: CASSFRTGGTGELFF.

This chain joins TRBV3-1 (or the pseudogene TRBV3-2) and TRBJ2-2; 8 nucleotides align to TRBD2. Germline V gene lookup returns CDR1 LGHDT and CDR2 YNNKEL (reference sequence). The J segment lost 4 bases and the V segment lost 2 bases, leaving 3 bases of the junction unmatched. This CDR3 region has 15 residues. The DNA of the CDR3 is TGTGCCAGCAGCCAAACGGCGGGGGGCACCGGGGAGCTGTTTTTT. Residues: CASSQTAGGTGELFF.

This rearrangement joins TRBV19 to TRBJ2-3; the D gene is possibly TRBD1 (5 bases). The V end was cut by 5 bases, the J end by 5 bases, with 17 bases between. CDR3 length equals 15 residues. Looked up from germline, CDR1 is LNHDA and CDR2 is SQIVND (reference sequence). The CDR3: CASSGRRGGEDTQYF. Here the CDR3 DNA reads TGTGCCAGTAGTGGGCGAAGGGGCGGTGAAGATACGCAGTATTTT.

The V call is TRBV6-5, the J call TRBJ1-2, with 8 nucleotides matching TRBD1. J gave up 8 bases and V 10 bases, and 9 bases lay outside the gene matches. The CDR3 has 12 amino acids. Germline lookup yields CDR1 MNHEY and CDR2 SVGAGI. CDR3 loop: CATRGPEGGYTF. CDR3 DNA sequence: TGTGCCACCAGGGGGCCGGAGGGAGGCTACACCTTC.

The CDR3 region is CSGLRGTIQETQYF. The CDR3 DNA reads TGCAGCGGTCTGCGGGGGACTATACAAGAGACCCAGTACTTC. The rearrangement links TRBV29-1 to TRBJ2-5; 7 nucleotides line up with TRBD2. The CDR3 consists of 14 residues. V lost 7 bases, J lost 2 bases, and 10 bases stayed unmatched. Per germline, CDR1 SQVTM and CDR2 ANQGSEA. The full variable domain, with the rest looked up from reference TRBV29-1 and TRBJ2-5, is SAVISQKPSRDICQRGTSLTIQCQVDSQVTMMFWYRQQPGQSLTLIATANQGSEATYESGFVIDKFPISRPNLTFSTLTVSNMSPEDSSIYLCSGLRGTIQETQYFGPGTRLLVL.

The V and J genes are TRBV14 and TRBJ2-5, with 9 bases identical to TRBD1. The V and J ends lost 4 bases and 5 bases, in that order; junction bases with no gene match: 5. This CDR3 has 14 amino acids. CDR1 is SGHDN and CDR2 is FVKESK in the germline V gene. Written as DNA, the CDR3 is TGTGCCAGCAGCCGGCTACAGGGGGCCGAGACCCAGTACTTC. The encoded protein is CASSRLQGAETQYF.

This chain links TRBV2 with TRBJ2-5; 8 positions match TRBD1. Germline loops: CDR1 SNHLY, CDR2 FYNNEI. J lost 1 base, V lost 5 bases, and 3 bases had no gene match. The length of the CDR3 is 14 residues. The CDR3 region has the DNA TGTGCCAGCAGTCGGACAGGGACCCAAGAGACCCAGTACTTC. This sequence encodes CASSRTGTQETQYF.

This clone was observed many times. The CDR3 coding sequence is TGTGCCAGTAGTATAGCCGGACTAGCGGGGGGGCCTGGCGAGCAGTACTTC. Translation: CASSIAGLAGGPGEQYF. The chain has TRBV19 and TRBJ2-7, with 15 bases aligning to TRBD2. The CDR3 length is 17 residues. Germline values: CDR1 LNHDA, CDR2 SQIVND (reference sequence). Trimming removed 1 base from V and 6 bases from J; junction bases left unmatched: 7.

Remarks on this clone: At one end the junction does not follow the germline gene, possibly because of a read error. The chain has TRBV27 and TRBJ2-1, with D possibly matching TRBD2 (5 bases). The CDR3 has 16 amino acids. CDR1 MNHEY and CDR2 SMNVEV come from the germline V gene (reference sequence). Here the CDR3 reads CASSFFDFLEDAELFF. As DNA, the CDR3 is TGTGCCAGCAGTTTCTTCGACTTCCTGGAGGATGCGGAGCTGTTCTTC.

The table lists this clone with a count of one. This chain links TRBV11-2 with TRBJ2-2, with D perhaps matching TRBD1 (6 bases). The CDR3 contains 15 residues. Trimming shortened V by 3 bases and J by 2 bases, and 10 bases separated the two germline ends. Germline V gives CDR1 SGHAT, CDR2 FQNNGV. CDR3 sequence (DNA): TGTGCCAGCAGCTTGGGGACACTTAACACCGGGGAGCTGTTTTTT. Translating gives CASSLGTLNTGELFF.